The subject of this entry is one T cell receptor beta chain. The entry originates in a study of blood T cell repertoires in COVID-19. Repertoires were generated with immunoSEQ multiplex PCR, while TCRdb's copy carries only in-frame clones and drops some. The sample contains 200,000 to 250,000 clones, around 82% of which appear only once. Germline V gene sequence: CDR1 SGDLS, CDR2 YYNGEE. The V gene lost 0 bases and the J gene lost 6 bases, with 15 bases spanning the gap. The CDR3 has 15 residues. Material for sequencing was peripheral blood. V and J are TRBV9 and TRBJ1-1, with D perhaps matching TRBD1 (5 bases). This TCR derives from a woman of 80 years or more with acute or convalescent COVID-19. The CDR3 DNA follows: TGTGCCAGCAGCGTAGGGAGGGGACGAGACGCTGAAGCTTTCTTT. It is translated as CASSVGRGRDAEAFF.